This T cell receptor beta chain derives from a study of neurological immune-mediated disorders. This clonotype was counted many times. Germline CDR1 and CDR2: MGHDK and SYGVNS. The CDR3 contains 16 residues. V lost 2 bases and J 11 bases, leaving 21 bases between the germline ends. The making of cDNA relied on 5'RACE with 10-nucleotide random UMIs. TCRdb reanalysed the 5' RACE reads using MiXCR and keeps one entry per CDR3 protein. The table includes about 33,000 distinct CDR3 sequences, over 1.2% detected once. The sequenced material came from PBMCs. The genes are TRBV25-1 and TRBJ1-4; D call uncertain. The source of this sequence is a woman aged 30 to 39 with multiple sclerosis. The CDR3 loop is CASSETGVGPYGKLFF. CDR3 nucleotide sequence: TGTGCCAGCAGTGAAACCGGGGTGGGCCCTTACGGGAAACTGTTTTTT.